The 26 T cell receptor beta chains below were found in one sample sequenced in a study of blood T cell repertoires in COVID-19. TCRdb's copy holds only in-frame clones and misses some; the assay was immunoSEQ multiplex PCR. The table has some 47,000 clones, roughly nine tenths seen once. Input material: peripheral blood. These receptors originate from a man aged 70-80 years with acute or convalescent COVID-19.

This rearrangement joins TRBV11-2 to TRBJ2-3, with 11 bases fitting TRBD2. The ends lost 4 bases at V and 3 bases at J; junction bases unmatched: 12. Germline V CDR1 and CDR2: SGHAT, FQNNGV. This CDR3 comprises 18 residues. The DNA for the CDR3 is TGTGCCAGCAGCTCAAAGCCCGCTAGCGGGGGGTTTACAGATACGCAGTATTTT. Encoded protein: CASSSKPASGGFTDTQYF. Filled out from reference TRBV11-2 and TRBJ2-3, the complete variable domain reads EAGVAQSPRYKIIEKRQSVAFWCNPISGHATLYWYQQILGQGPKLLIQFQNNGVVDDSQLPKDRFSAERLKGVDSTLKIQPAKLEDSAVYLCASSSKPASGGFTDTQYFGPGTRLTVL.

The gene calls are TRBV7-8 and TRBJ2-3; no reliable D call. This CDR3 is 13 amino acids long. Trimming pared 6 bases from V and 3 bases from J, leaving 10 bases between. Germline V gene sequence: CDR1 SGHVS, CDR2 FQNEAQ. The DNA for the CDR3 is TGTGCCAGCAGTCCTACAGAGACAGATACGCAGTATTTT. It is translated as CASSPTETDTQYF.

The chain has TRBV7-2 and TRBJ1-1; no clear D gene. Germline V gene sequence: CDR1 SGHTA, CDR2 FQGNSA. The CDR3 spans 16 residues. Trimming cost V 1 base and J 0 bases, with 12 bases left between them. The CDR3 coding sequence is TGTGCCAGCAGCTTAGGGATAGCCGCCATGAACACTGAAGCTTTCTTT. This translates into CASSLGIAAMNTEAFF.

The CDR3 loop reads CASSSGTALYEQYF. The CDR3 DNA sequence: TGTGCCAGCAGCTCCGGGACAGCTCTTTACGAGCAGTACTTC. The chain couples TRBV9 to TRBJ2-7, with 7 bases matching TRBD1. The germline V gene has CDR1 SGDLS and CDR2 YYNGEE. V shed 4 bases and J 4 bases; nucleotides not matched to a gene: 8. There are 14 residues in the CDR3.

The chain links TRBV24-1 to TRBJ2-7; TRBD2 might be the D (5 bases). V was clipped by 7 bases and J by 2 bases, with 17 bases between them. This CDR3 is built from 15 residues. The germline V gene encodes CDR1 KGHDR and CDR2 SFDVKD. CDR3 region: CATSDTRSGAYEQYF. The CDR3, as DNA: TGTGCCACCAGCGACACTAGGAGTGGTGCCTACGAGCAGTACTTC.

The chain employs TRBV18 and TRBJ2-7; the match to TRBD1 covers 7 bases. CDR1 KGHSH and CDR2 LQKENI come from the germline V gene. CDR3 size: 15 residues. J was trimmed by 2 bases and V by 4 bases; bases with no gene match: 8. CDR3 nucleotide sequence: TGTGCCAGCTCACTCGGGACAGCTTCCACCTACGAGCAGTACTTC. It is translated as CASSLGTASTYEQYF.

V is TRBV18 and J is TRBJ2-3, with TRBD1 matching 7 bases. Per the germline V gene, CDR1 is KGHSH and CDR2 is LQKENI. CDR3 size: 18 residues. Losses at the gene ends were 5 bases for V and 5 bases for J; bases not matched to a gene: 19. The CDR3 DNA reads TGTGCCAGCTCAAGGGTAGCCCTTGAGGGGGCAATGAGAGATACGCAGTATTTT. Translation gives CASSRVALEGAMRDTQYF.

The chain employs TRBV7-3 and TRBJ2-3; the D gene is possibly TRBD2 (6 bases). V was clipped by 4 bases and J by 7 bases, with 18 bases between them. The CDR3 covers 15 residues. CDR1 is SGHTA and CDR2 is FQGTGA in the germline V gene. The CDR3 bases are TGTGCCAGCAGCTCCTCCGGGACTGCCTCAAATACGCAGTATTTT. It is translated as CASSSSGTASNTQYF.

The CDR3 here is CASSLRTTSYEQYF. CDR3 in DNA: TGTGCCAGCAGCTTGAGGACAACCTCCTACGAGCAGTACTTC. V and J are TRBV5-6 and TRBJ2-7, with a weak D call TRBD1 (5 bases). The ends were cut back, 1 base at V and 0 bases at J, with 8 bases in the middle. Germline CDR1 and CDR2: SGHDT and YYEEEE. CDR3 length: 14 residues. The complete variable domain, with remaining parts taken from reference TRBV5-6 and TRBJ2-7, reads DAGVTQSPTHLIKTRGQQVTLRCSPKSGHDTVSWYQQALGQGPQFIFQYYEEEERQRGNFPDRFSGHQFPNYSSELNVNALLLGDSALYLCASSLRTTSYEQYFGPGTRLTVT.

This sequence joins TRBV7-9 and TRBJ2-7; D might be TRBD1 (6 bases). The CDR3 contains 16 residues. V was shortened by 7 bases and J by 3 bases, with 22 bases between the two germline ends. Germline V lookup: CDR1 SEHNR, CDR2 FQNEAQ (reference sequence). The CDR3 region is CASTKPGQTSHYEQYF. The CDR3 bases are TGTGCCAGCACCAAACCGGGACAAACTTCCCACTACGAGCAGTACTTC.

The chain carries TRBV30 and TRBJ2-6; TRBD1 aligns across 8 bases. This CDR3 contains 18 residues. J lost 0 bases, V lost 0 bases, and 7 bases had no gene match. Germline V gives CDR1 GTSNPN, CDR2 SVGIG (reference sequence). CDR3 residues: CAWSVRQGLSSGANVLTF. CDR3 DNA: TGTGCCTGGAGTGTACGACAGGGGCTTAGCTCTGGGGCCAACGTCCTGACTTTC.

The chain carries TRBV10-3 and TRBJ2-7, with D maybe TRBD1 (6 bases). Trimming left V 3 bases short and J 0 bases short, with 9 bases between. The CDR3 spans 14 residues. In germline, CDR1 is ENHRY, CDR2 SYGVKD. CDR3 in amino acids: CAISDRGSSYEQYF. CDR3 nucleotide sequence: TGTGCCATCAGTGACAGGGGAAGCTCCTACGAGCAGTACTTC.

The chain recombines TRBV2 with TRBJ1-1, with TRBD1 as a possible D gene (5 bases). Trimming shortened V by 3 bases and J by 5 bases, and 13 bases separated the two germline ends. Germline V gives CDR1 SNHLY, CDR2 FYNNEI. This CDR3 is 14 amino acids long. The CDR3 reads CASSDQTVGTEAFF. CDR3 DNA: TGTGCCAGCAGTGATCAGACAGTTGGGACTGAAGCTTTCTTT.

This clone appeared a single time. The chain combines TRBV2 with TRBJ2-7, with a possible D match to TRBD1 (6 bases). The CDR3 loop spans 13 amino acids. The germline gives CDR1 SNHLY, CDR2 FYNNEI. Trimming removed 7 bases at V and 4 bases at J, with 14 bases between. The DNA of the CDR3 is TGTGCCAGCACCAACCAAGGGGGATACGAGCAGTACTTC. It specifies CASTNQGGYEQYF.

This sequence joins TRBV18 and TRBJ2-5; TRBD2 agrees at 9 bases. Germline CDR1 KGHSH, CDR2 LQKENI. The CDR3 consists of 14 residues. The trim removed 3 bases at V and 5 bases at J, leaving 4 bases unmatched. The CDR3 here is CASSPSGGFETQYF. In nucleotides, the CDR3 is TGTGCCAGCTCACCCAGCGGGGGGTTTGAGACCCAGTACTTC.

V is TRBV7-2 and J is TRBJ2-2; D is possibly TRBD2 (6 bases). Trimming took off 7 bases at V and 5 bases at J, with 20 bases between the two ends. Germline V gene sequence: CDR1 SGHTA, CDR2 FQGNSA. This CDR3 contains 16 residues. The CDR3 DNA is TGTGCCAGCATTCCGATGGGGGGAGAAAGAACCGGGGAGCTGTTTTTT. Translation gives CASIPMGGERTGELFF.

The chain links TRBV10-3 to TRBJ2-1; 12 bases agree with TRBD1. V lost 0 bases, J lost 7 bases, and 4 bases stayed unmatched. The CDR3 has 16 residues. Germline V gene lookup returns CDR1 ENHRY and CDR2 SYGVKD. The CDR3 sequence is CAISESGTGGQNEQFF. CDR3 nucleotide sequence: TGTGCCATCAGTGAGTCAGGGACAGGGGGCCAGAATGAGCAGTTCTTC.

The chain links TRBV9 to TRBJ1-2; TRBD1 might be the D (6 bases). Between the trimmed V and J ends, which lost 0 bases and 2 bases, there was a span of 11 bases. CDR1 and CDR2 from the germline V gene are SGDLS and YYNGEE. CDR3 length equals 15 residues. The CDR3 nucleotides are TGTGCCAGCAGCGTAGAGGCGGGGGCGAACTATGGCTACACCTTC. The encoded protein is CASSVEAGANYGYTF. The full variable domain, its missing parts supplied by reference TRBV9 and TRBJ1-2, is DSGVTQTPKHLITATGQRVTLRCSPRSGDLSVYWYQQSLDQGLQFLIQYYNGEERAKGNILERFSAQQFPDLHSELNLSSLELGDSALYFCASSVEAGANYGYTFGSGTRLTVV.

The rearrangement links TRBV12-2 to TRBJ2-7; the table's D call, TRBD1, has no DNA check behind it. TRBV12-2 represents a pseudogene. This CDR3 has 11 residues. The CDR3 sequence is CASRLHYEQYF. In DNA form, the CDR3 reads TGTGCAAGTCGCTTACACTACGAGCAGTACTTC.

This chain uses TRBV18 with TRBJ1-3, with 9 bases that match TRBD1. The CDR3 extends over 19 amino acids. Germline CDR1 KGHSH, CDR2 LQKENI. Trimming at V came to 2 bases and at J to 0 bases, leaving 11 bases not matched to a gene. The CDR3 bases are TGTGCCAGCTCACCAAGTTCGGGGACAGGGATAGGCTCTGGAAACACCATATATTTT. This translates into CASSPSSGTGIGSGNTIYF.

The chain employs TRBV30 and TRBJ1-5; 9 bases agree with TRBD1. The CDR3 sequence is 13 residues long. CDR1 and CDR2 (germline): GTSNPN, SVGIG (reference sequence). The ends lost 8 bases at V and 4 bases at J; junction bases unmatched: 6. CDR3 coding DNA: TGTGCCAGCGATGGACAGGGGAATCAGCCCCAGCATTTT. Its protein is CASDGQGNQPQHF.

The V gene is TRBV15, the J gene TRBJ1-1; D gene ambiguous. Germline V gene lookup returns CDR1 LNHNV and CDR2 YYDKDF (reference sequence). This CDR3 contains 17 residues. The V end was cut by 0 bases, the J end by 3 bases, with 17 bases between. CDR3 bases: TGTGCCACCAGCAGAGAACTTTTGAGGGTCAAGGACACTGAAGCTTTCTTT. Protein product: CATSRELLRVKDTEAFF.

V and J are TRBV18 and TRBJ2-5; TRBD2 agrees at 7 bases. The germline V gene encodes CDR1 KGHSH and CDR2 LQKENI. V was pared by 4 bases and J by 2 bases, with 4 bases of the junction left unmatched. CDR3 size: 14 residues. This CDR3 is CASSRGGRQETQYF. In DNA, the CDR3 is TGTGCCAGCTCACGCGGGGGACGGCAAGAGACCCAGTACTTC.

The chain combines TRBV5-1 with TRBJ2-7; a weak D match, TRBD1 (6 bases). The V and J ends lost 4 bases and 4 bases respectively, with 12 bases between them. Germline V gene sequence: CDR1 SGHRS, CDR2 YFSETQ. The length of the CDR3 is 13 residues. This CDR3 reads CASSAPQGYEQYF. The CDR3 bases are TGCGCCAGCAGCGCACCCCAGGGGTACGAGCAGTACTTC.

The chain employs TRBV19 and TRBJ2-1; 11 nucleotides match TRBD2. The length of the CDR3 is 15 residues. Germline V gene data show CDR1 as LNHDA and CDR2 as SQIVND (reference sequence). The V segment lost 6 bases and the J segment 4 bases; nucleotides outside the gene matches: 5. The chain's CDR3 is CASSELAGAYNEQFF. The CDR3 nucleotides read TGTGCCAGTAGCGAACTAGCGGGGGCGTACAATGAGCAGTTCTTC.

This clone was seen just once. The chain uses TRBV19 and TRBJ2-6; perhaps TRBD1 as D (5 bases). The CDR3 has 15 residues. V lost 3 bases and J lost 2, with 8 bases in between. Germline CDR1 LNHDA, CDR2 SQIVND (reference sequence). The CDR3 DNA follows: TGTGCCAGTAGTATTGGCAGGGCTGGGGCCAACGTCCTGACTTTC. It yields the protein CASSIGRAGANVLTF.